This T cell receptor (beta chain) is drawn from a study of cytomegalovirus exposure and HLA in healthy donors. General study findings and limits: At a 0.05 false discovery rate, a later analysis found 15,000 to 20,000 TCR beta sequences to be associated with HLA alleles. Common viral pathogens seemed to be connected with several of the most significant clusters, according to a later analysis. The investigators catalogued 150 to 200 TCR beta chains as cytomegalovirus-associated.

PCR was performed using 60 Vbeta and 13 Jbeta primers. Sequencing was performed with immunoSEQ multiplex PCR; in TCRdb, only in-frame clones are kept and a portion is missing. The table lists about 150,000 clones, 70% of them singletons. This CDR3 region has 15 residues. CDR1 MDHEN and CDR2 SYDVKM come from the germline V gene. Deletions cut 2 bases from V and 6 bases from J, with 16 bases between. In regard to this clone: Its antigen remains unidentified. This sample also contains other DNA sequences that code for the same CDR3.

This TCR was sampled from a woman aged 55-69 years in good health and CMV-seropositive. The V call is TRBV28, the J call TRBJ1-2, with D tentatively TRBD1 (5 bases). Input material: PBMCs. The CDR3 DNA reads as TGTGCCAGCAGTTTAGGGGGGACCACGGGGGATGGCTACACCTTC. Protein: CASSLGGTTGDGYTF.